Included here is one T cell receptor (beta chain) sequence, with context. The data stem from a study of cytomegalovirus exposure and HLA in healthy donors. Trimming took 3 bases from V and 9 from J; bases not matched to a gene: 9. CDR1 is SGHAT and CDR2 is FQDESV in the germline V gene (reference sequence). The CDR3 sequence is 16 residues long. The PCR used 60 Vbeta and 13 Jbeta primers. Some clones are missing from TCRdb's copy, which holds only in-frame ones; the method was immunoSEQ multiplex PCR. The table has about 150,000 clones, around 80% seen once; the top ten hold less than 15%. This TCR was sampled from a man in his forties in good health and CMV-seropositive. V is TRBV11-1 and J is TRBJ2-1, with 12 bases aligning to TRBD2. The sample consisted of PBMCs. The DNA of the CDR3 is TGTGCCAGCAGCTTTCGCGCTAGCGGGAGGGCGGGTGAGCAGTTCTTC. It codes for CASSFRASGRAGEQFF.